Listed below are T cell receptor beta chains from one sample, sequenced in a study of cytomegalovirus exposure and HLA in healthy donors. The assay was immunoSEQ multiplex PCR, and TCRdb's table has in-frame clones only and misses some. The data show approximately 100,000 clones, approximately 85% seen once. Sequenced sample: PBMCs. These receptors all stem from a man younger than 40 in good health and CMV-seronegative. Both conserved end residues are part of each CDR3. Each record gives: clone size, V gene, D gene, J gene, CDR3 DNA, CDR3 protein. The D gene is left open where the match is weak. Size tells how often a clone was seen (once, few, many) or the class of an expanded clone, and some rows leave it out.

.,TRBV5-3,TRBD2,TRBJ2-7,TGTGCCAGAAGCTTGGCGAGACTAGCGGGAGTAAACTACGAGCAGTACTTC,CARSLARLAGVNYEQYF
.,TRBV29-1,TRBD1,TRBJ1-5,TGCAGCGTCGCGGACAGGGATGAGCCCCAGCATTTT,CSVADRDEPQHF
.,TRBV7-3,.,TRBJ2-2,TGTGCCAGCAGCTTAAAGTACGGCACCGGGGAGCTGTTTTTT,CASSLKYGTGELFF
.,TRBV4-1,.,TRBJ2-7,TGCGCCAGCAGCCAAGCCCCAACGGACTACCACGAGCAGTACTTC,CASSQAPTDYHEQYF
once,TRBV27,TRBD1,TRBJ2-5,TGTGCCAGCAGTTTATCCCCAGGGACAGGGGAGACCCAGTACTTC,CASSLSPGTGETQYF
.,TRBV7-3,.,TRBJ1-6,TGTGCCAGCAGCTTATGGGGGGATAATTCACCCCTCCACTTT,CASSLWGDNSPLHF
.,TRBV4-1,.,TRBJ1-2,TGCGCCAGCAGCCAAGAGGGTCAGGCCTACTATGGCTACACCTTC,CASSQEGQAYYGYTF
.,TRBV10-3,.,TRBJ2-7,TGTGCCATCAGTGAGGCGGGACGGGACGAGCAGTACTTC,CAISEAGRDEQYF
.,TRBV10-3,TRBD1,TRBJ1-4,TGTGCCATCAGTGAGAGGAGGGGGCCAACTAATGAAAAACTGTTTTTT,CAISERRGPTNEKLFF
.,TRBV7-9,.,TRBJ2-1,TGTGCCAGCAGCCATCGGGATGCGAGCGGTATTAGGAATGAGCAGTTCTTC,CASSHRDASGIRNEQFF
.,TRBV7-8,.,TRBJ2-7,TGTGCCAGCAGCCCCCCAGGGGACCGGCGGTACTTC,CASSPPGDRRYF
.,TRBV29-1,TRBD2,TRBJ2-1,TGCAGCTTCCGTCTAGGGGCGGGAGTCTCCTACAATGAGCAGTTCTTC,CSFRLGAGVSYNEQFF
.,TRBV28,TRBD2,TRBJ2-3,TGTGCCAGCAGTGGTCCTAGCGGGATGACAGATACGCAGTATTTT,CASSGPSGMTDTQYF
.,TRBV7-9,.,TRBJ1-2,TGTGCCAGCAGCTTTCCGGGGAACTATGGCTACACCTTC,CASSFPGNYGYTF
.,TRBV7-9,TRBD1,TRBJ2-1,TGTGCCAGCAGCCGTGGGGACAGGGAGTTCTTC,CASSRGDREFF
once,TRBV18,.,TRBJ2-1,TGTGCCAGCTCACCACCCGGTCGGGAGGAGCAGTTCTTC,CASSPPGREEQFF
.,TRBV7-6,TRBD2,TRBJ2-1,TGTGCCAGCAGCTTGGTTGGCCGGGGGGGTTTGTCCTACAATGAGCAGTTCTTC,CASSLVGRGGLSYNEQFF
.,TRBV5-4,.,TRBJ1-2,TGTGCCAGCAGCTTGGTGCGGGGCAGGGACTATGGCTACACCTTC,CASSLVRGRDYGYTF
few,TRBV6-5,.,TRBJ2-2,TGTGCCAGCAGTTACTTGCTAGATTACACCGGGGAGCTGTTTTTT,CASSYLLDYTGELFF
few,TRBV2,TRBD2,TRBJ2-3,TGTGCCAGCAGTTTGACTAGCGGGAGGCCCGAGGCGCAGTATTTT,CASSLTSGRPEAQYF
.,TRBV9,TRBD1,TRBJ1-1,TGTGCCAGCAGCTTGGGACAGGGAAGCACTGAAGCTTTCTTT,CASSLGQGSTEAFF
.,TRBV6-5,TRBD2,TRBJ2-7,TGTGCCAGCAGCCCCCCGGGACTAGCGGGGTACGAGCAGTACTTC,CASSPPGLAGYEQYF
.,TRBV11-3,TRBD1,TRBJ2-2,TGTGCCAGCAGCCCAGGGCGGAGTTGGACAGGGCTGGACACCGGGGAGCTGTTTTTT,CASSPGRSWTGLDTGELFF
.,TRBV18,.,TRBJ1-5,TGTGCCAGCTCACCGGGGGGACCCGATGGGTCTCAGCCCCAGCATTTT,CASSPGGPDGSQPQHF
.,TRBV5-6,TRBD2,TRBJ2-7,TGTGCCAGCAGCCCCCCAGCGGGACCCTCCTACGAGCAGTACTTC,CASSPPAGPSYEQYF
.,TRBV7-9,TRBD1,TRBJ1-4,TGTGCCACTAACTACGCCGGGACAGGGCAAGGTTCGAATGAAAAACTGTTTTTT,CATNYAGTGQGSNEKLFF
.,TRBV4-1,TRBD2,TRBJ2-7,TGCGCCAGCAGCCAAGTCGGACTAGCGGGAGCGCTCTCCTACGAGCAGTACTTC,CASSQVGLAGALSYEQYF
.,TRBV7-8,TRBD2,TRBJ2-5,TGTGCCAGCAGCTTAGCGGGGGGGGTGACCCTGGAGAACCAAGAGACCCAGTACTTC,CASSLAGGVTLENQETQYF
.,TRBV7-9,.,TRBJ2-7,TGTGCCAGCAGCCAAATTATGTGGTCTAGCGACTCCTACGAGCAGTACTTC,CASSQIMWSSDSYEQYF
.,TRBV9,TRBD1,TRBJ2-5,TGTGCCAGCAGCTCCCGGACAGGGATCCAAGAGACCCAGTACTTC,CASSSRTGIQETQYF
.,TRBV7-9,.,TRBJ2-2,TGTGCCAGCATACCCGGGGGTTACACCGGGGAGCTGTTTTTT,CASIPGGYTGELFF
.,TRBV28,.,TRBJ2-1,TGTGCCAGCAGTTTTACCCCCCTGTCCGATCGGAATGAGCAGTTCTTC,CASSFTPLSDRNEQFF
.,TRBV4-1,.,TRBJ1-5,TGCGCCAGCAGCCAGCTCGGAGCGGGCAATCAGCCCCAGCATTTT,CASSQLGAGNQPQHF
few,TRBV19,.,TRBJ2-7,TGTGCCAGTAGTATTACACGCGGGCACGACGAGCAGTACTTC,CASSITRGHDEQYF
.,TRBV7-9,TRBD1,TRBJ2-1,TGTGCCAGCAGCGGGACAGGGCTTAACAATGAGCAGTTCTTC,CASSGTGLNNEQFF
.,TRBV6-5,.,TRBJ2-7,TGTGCCAGCAGTTACTCGGCGGGGTTGCCCTACGAGCAGTACTTC,CASSYSAGLPYEQYF
.,TRBV6-5,.,TRBJ2-7,TGTGCCAGCTCGGACTTTCGGATACGAGAGCAGTACTTC,CASSDFRIREQYF
few,TRBV6-4,TRBD1,TRBJ2-2,TGTGCCAGCAGTAAGGGGGCTGACACCGGGGAGCTGTTTTTT,CASSKGADTGELFF
.,TRBV6-5,.,TRBJ1-5,TGTGCCAGCAGACGGACAGTTAATCAGCCCCAGCATTTT,CASRRTVNQPQHF
.,TRBV4-1,.,TRBJ2-7,TGCGCCAGCAGCCAAGGGAAAACAGGGTACTACGAGCAGTACTTC,CASSQGKTGYYEQYF
few,TRBV6-1,TRBD1,TRBJ2-7,TGTGCCAGCCCCTCCGGGACAGGGACCTACGAGCAGTACTTC,CASPSGTGTYEQYF
.,TRBV7-3,TRBD2,TRBJ2-1,TGTGCCAGCAGCTTAACTAGCGGGGGGAGCGGAATGGGTGAGCAGTTCTTC,CASSLTSGGSGMGEQFF
.,TRBV5-1,.,TRBJ1-1,TGCGCCAGCAGCTTGTCCGCAGGGGACACTGAAGCTTTCTTT,CASSLSAGDTEAFF
.,TRBV7-9,.,TRBJ1-1,TGTGCCAGCAGCTTAGCGGGTCTGGGGGCGAACACTGAAGCTTTCTTT,CASSLAGLGANTEAFF
.,TRBV10-3,.,TRBJ2-7,TGTGCCATCAGTGAAGGGGACAAGGCCGCGTACGAGCAGTACTTC,CAISEGDKAAYEQYF
.,TRBV5-4,.,TRBJ1-4,TGTGCCAGCAGCTTGGACAGGGCTAATGAAAAACTGTTTTTT,CASSLDRANEKLFF
.,TRBV15,.,TRBJ1-3,TGTGCCACCAGCAGAGACCGCGGAGGGTCAGGAAACACCATATATTTT,CATSRDRGGSGNTIYF
once,TRBV27,.,TRBJ2-3,TGTGCCAGCAGTTTAGGGAGAAGCACAGATACGCAGTATTTT,CASSLGRSTDTQYF